The rows below give T cell receptor beta chains drawn from one sample of a study of blood T cell repertoires in COVID-19. Some clones are missing from TCRdb's copy, which holds only in-frame ones; the method was immunoSEQ multiplex PCR. The table lists 150,000 to 200,000 clones, about 86% of them singletons. The material sequenced was peripheral blood. Receptor source: a man between 60 and 75 years old with acute or convalescent COVID-19. The CDR3 runs from the conserved cysteine through the conserved F or W. D genes are given only for firm matches.

v_gene,j_gene,d_gene,CDR3aa,CDR3nt
TRBV28,TRBJ1-2,TRBD1,CASSFTRQGSYGYTF,TGTGCCAGCAGCTTCACCCGACAGGGCAGCTATGGCTACACCTTC
TRBV28,TRBJ2-7,TRBD1,CASSSPPGTGGSYEQYF,TGTGCCAGCAGTTCCCCCCCCGGGACAGGGGGGTCCTACGAGCAGTACTTC
TRBV18,TRBJ1-2,-,CASSPTRLNDGRGGYTF,TGTGCCAGCTCACCGACCCGCCTTAACGACGGGAGGGGAGGCTACACCTTC
TRBV6-1,TRBJ2-7,-,CASSFQQGKSYEQYF,TGTGCCAGCAGTTTTCAACAGGGAAAGTCGTACGAGCAGTACTTC
TRBV28,TRBJ1-5,-,CASSLQGRVKWNQPQHF,TGTGCCAGCAGCCTACAAGGGCGGGTTAAATGGAATCAGCCCCAGCATTTT
TRBV27,TRBJ2-3,TRBD2,CASSSWGGSRDTQYF,TGTGCCAGCAGTTCATGGGGGGGGTCGAGGGATACGCAGTATTTT
TRBV6-5,TRBJ2-5,-,CASALRETQYF,TGTGCCAGCGCCCTAAGAGAGACCCAGTACTTC
TRBV24-1,TRBJ2-7,-,CATSDPLTYEQYF,TGTGCCACCAGTGATCCTCTTACCTACGAGCAGTACTTC
TRBV30,TRBJ1-2,TRBD1,CATSSTGSGYGYTF,TGTGCCACATCATCGACAGGGAGTGGCTATGGCTACACCTTC
TRBV10-2,TRBJ2-7,TRBD2,CASLLAGESEQYF,TGCGCCAGCCTACTAGCGGGAGAGAGTGAGCAGTACTTC
TRBV19,TRBJ1-2,TRBD1,CASSREGASAAIGGFGYGYTF,TGTGCCAGTTCCCGAGAGGGGGCCTCGGCGGCCATCGGGGGCTTTGGCTATGGCTACACCTTC
TRBV30,TRBJ2-6,-,CGEASGANVLTF,TGTGGGGAGGCCTCTGGGGCCAACGTCCTGACTTTC
TRBV7-3,TRBJ2-2,-,CASSLGAGHTGELFF,TGTGCCAGCAGCTTAGGAGCAGGGCACACCGGGGAGCTGTTTTTT